This T cell receptor beta chain comes out of a study of blood T cell repertoires in COVID-19. Overall study: Both acute and convalescent COVID-19 samples were obtained from the United States, Italy and Spain. PBMCs, B-cell-depleted T cells, or T cells were the source of the cDNA or gDNA that made up the material.

Original data processing: Amplification from reference gene primers served as the basis for estimated nucleated cell counts. Sequencing was performed with immunoSEQ multiplex PCR; in TCRdb, only in-frame clones are kept and a portion is missing. V, J and clone size reflect that table, while D and trimming were determined from the DNA. The data show about 310,000 clones, 87% seen once. Germline CDR1 and CDR2: SGHVS and FNYEAQ. CDR3 length: 14 residues. The V end lost 1 base, the J end lost 8 bases, and 12 bases lay between the germline ends. J is TRBJ2-1 and V is TRBV7-6; weak D call: TRBD2 (5 bases). This sequence originates from a man aged 18 to 30 with active or convalescent COVID-19. The specimen sequenced was peripheral blood. The CDR3 is CASSLVARGDEQFF. The CDR3 DNA reads TGTGCCAGCAGCTTAGTGGCACGGGGAGATGAGCAGTTCTTC. The full variable domain, with the rest looked up from reference TRBV7-6 and TRBJ2-1, is GAGVSQSPRYKVTKRGQDVALRCDPISGHVSLYWYRQALGQGPEFLTYFNYEAQQDKSGLPNDRFSAERPEGSISTLTIQRTEQRDSAMYRCASSLVARGDEQFFGPGTRLTVL.